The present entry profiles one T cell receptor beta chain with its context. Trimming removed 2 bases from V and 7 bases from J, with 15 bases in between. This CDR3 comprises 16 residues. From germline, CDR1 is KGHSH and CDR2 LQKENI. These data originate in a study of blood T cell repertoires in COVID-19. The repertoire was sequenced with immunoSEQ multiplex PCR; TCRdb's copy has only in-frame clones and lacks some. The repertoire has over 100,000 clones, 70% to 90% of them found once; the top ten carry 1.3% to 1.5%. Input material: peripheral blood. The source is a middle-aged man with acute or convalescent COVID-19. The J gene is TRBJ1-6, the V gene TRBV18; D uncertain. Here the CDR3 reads CASSPDTTPLNSPLHF. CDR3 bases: TGTGCCAGCTCACCAGACACCACCCCGTTGAATTCACCCCTCCACTTT.